A selection of T cell receptor beta chains follows, all from one sample in a study of cytomegalovirus exposure and HLA in healthy donors. TCRdb's copy holds only in-frame clones and misses some; the assay was immunoSEQ multiplex PCR. The data show 150,000 to 200,000 clones, with approximately 78% seen just once and less than 1% held by the top ten. What was sequenced was PBMCs. The receptors come from a girl aged 2 to 9 in good health and CMV-seropositive. Both conserved end residues are part of each CDR3. A D gene is named only where the DNA matches it firmly.

J: TRBJ2-7
V: TRBV9
D: TRBD2
CDR3: CASSANTLAGVYEQYF

J: TRBJ2-4
V: TRBV5-4
D: TRBD2
CDR3: CASSFGLAGGEGDIQYF

J: TRBJ2-7
V: TRBV28
D: -
CDR3: CASSSTVYEQYF

J: TRBJ2-2
V: TRBV29-1
D: -
CDR3: CSVDEANTGELFF

J: TRBJ2-2
V: TRBV11-1
D: -
CDR3: CASTLSPSGTLANTGELFF

J: TRBJ2-1
V: TRBV29-1
D: TRBD2
CDR3: CSVTSGRGYNEQFF

J: TRBJ2-3
V: TRBV14
D: -
CDR3: CASSQTTDTQYF

J: TRBJ2-6
V: TRBV27
D: TRBD1
CDR3: CASRSPGQGASGANVLTF

J: TRBJ1-5
V: TRBV30
D: -
CDR3: CAWSPGSNQPQHF

J: TRBJ2-3
V: TRBV9
D: -
CDR3: CASSSRAGLSTDTQYF

J: TRBJ2-2
V: TRBV25-1
D: -
CDR3: CASSLEYTGELFF

J: TRBJ1-2
V: TRBV27
D: TRBD1
CDR3: CASSQPLTGGRNYGYTF

J: TRBJ1-5
V: TRBV6-6
D: -
CDR3: CATAEGGQPQHF

J: TRBJ2-7
V: TRBV6-5
D: -
CDR3: CASSYSRYAEQYF

J: TRBJ2-1
V: TRBV5-1
D: TRBD2
CDR3: CASSLAGLGGGEQFF

J: TRBJ2-6
V: TRBV14
D: -
CDR3: CASSPYWGPGANVLTF

J: TRBJ2-7
V: TRBV28
D: -
CDR3: CASSLGGTLYEQYF

J: TRBJ1-4
V: TRBV27
D: -
CDR3: CASLGGEEDEKLFF

J: TRBJ2-5
V: TRBV2
D: TRBD1
CDR3: CASSPTGAQGTQYF

J: TRBJ1-4
V: TRBV28
D: -
CDR3: CASSQEGSTNEKLFF

J: TRBJ1-2
V: TRBV4-2
D: -
CDR3: CASSQEGGYGYTF

J: TRBJ2-7
V: TRBV28
D: TRBD2
CDR3: CASSPPAGNEQYF

J: TRBJ1-1
V: TRBV19
D: -
CDR3: CASNSPGMNTEAFF

J: TRBJ2-2
V: TRBV5-1
D: -
CDR3: CASSLVTGSNTGELFF

J: TRBJ2-3
V: TRBV5-6
D: -
CDR3: CASSLLAADTQYF

J: TRBJ1-1
V: TRBV30
D: -
CDR3: CAWSAKVRTEAFF

J: TRBJ2-5
V: TRBV6-1
D: TRBD1
CDR3: CASSEGDRTGAQYF

J: TRBJ1-2
V: TRBV10-1
D: TRBD1
CDR3: CASPLDRGYGYTF

J: TRBJ1-3
V: TRBV5-1
D: -
CDR3: CASSLEAGWSGTIYF

J: TRBJ2-4
V: TRBV5-4
D: TRBD2
CDR3: CASSLGTSGLNIQYF

J: TRBJ1-1
V: TRBV28
D: -
CDR3: CASSLVADEAFF

J: TRBJ1-4
V: TRBV30
D: -
CDR3: CAWSQVAEKLFF

J: TRBJ2-1
V: TRBV5-4
D: TRBD2
CDR3: CASSLGGGVIDEQFF

J: TRBJ1-2
V: TRBV6-5
D: TRBD1
CDR3: CASSYSEGAGGYTF

J: TRBJ1-2
V: TRBV5-1
D: -
CDR3: CASSLAGDYGYTF

J: TRBJ2-3
V: TRBV7-9
D: -
CDR3: CASSLVLDTVDTQYF

J: TRBJ2-7
V: TRBV28
D: TRBD1
CDR3: CASSLKIGTGNWEQYF

J: TRBJ2-1
V: TRBV29-1
D: TRBD1
CDR3: CSVDKTGVVDEQFF

J: TRBJ2-3
V: TRBV27
D: -
CDR3: CASSLRFLDTQYF

J: TRBJ2-6
V: TRBV5-8
D: -
CDR3: CASSSTGFGANVLTF

J: TRBJ2-1
V: TRBV5-1
D: TRBD2
CDR3: CASRSGLAGVNEQFF

J: TRBJ1-5
V: TRBV2
D: -
CDR3: CASSLSGAGNQPQHF

J: TRBJ2-7
V: TRBV2
D: TRBD2
CDR3: CASSEASGGTYEQYF

J: TRBJ1-1
V: TRBV2
D: -
CDR3: CASQTGQRNTEAFF

J: TRBJ1-2
V: TRBV7-9
D: TRBD1
CDR3: CASSLGAGQVYGYTF

J: TRBJ1-4
V: TRBV19
D: -
CDR3: CASSIFVWADPNEKLFF

J: TRBJ1-2
V: TRBV7-9
D: TRBD1
CDR3: CASSSRQGAGFGYTF

J: TRBJ2-7
V: TRBV30
D: -
CDR3: CACRDSSYEQYF

J: TRBJ2-1
V: TRBV5-1
D: TRBD2
CDR3: CASSGLAGGFNEQFF

J: TRBJ1-1
V: TRBV5-1
D: -
CDR3: CASSSTPQDTEAFF

J: TRBJ2-6
V: TRBV15
D: -
CDR3: CATSRQRPVNAPVWAGANVLTF

J: TRBJ1-1
V: TRBV30
D: TRBD1
CDR3: CAWNRGQGTEAFF

J: TRBJ2-5
V: TRBV30
D: -
CDR3: CAWSGDLGWETQYF